These 11 T cell receptor beta chains originate from one sample sequenced in a study of blood T cells in healthy people across ages. Primers used in a second PCR of about 6 to 11 cycles were a sample-barcoded 5' primer and a J-beta primer mix. From the 5' RACE reads, TCRdb called clonotypes with MiXCR, one entry per CDR3 protein. The data hold about 640,000 distinct CDR3 sequences, with roughly 53% observed a single time. The sample taken for sequencing was blood. These receptors were obtained from a man aged 60 to 69 in good health.

The CDR3 region has the DNA TGTGCCAGCAGTCCCTATCCCGGCGTCTCTGAAGCTTTCTTT. It translates to CASSPYPGVSEAFF. The J gene is TRBJ1-1, the V gene TRBV12-3 or TRBV12-4, with D uncertain. V dropped 5 bases and J dropped 6 bases, with 16 bases sitting between them. This CDR3 has 14 residues.

This clonotype was detected only a few times. The V gene is TRBV7-2, the J gene TRBJ1-2; D unclear. This CDR3 contains 12 residues. The germline V gene has CDR1 SGHTA and CDR2 FQGNSA. V shed 4 bases and J shed 7 bases, with 10 bases lying between them. DNA for the CDR3: TGTGCCAGCAGCTCTGCGGAAGGTGGCTACACCTTC. The encoded protein is CASSSAEGGYTF.

The chain joins TRBV5-1 to TRBJ2-5, with unresolved D. V shed 0 bases and J shed 5 bases, with 11 bases lying between them. CDR1 is SGHRS, CDR2 YFSETQ, per germline. The CDR3 consists of 14 residues. This CDR3 reads CASSLDSSSETQYF. In nucleotides, the CDR3 is TGCGCCAGCAGCTTGGATAGTAGCTCGGAGACCCAGTACTTC.

This chain connects TRBV2 to TRBJ2-3; weak D call: TRBD1 (8 bases). This CDR3 contains 14 residues. V gave up 6 bases and J gave up 6 bases, with 16 bases separating them. Germline lookup yields CDR1 SNHLY and CDR2 FYNNEI. Here the CDR3 reads CASSGQGGYDTQYF. The CDR3, as DNA: TGTGCCAGCAGCGGACAGGGAGGGTATGATACGCAGTATTTT.

This clonotype showed up just a few times. The CDR3 here is CSARDGASGSPLHF. As DNA, the CDR3 is TGCAGTGCTAGAGATGGCGCCAGCGGGTCACCCCTCCACTTT. The genes are TRBV20-1 and TRBJ1-6; D uncertain. The ends were cut back, 0 bases at V and 10 bases at J, with 13 bases in the middle. The CDR3 is made up of 14 amino acids. Germline CDR1 and CDR2: DFQATT and SNEGSKA (reference sequence).

This chain uses TRBV29-1 with TRBJ1-3; 7 bases agree with TRBD1. Germline CDR1 and CDR2: SQVTM and ANQGSEA. There are 14 residues in the CDR3. The J segment lost 3 bases and the V segment lost 1 base, leaving 3 bases of the junction unmatched. In DNA form, the CDR3 reads TGCAGCGTTGAAGCGACAGGGCTTGGAAACACCATATATTTT. Translation: CSVEATGLGNTIYF.

The V and J genes are TRBV2 and TRBJ2-5, with TRBD2 matching 9 bases. The length of the CDR3 is 15 residues. Germline trimming cut 3 bases from V and 5 bases from J; bases unmatched to any gene: 7. CDR1 and CDR2 from the germline V gene are SNHLY and FYNNEI. The CDR3 region is CASSEGGGVRETQYF. DNA of the CDR3: TGTGCCAGCAGTGAGGGCGGGGGGGTCCGGGAGACCCAGTACTTC.

The rearrangement links TRBV5-5 to TRBJ1-4; 11 bases fit TRBD1. CDR3 length: 17 amino acids. CDR1 SGHKS and CDR2 YYEKEE come from the germline V gene (reference sequence). V lost 4 bases to trimming and J lost 0 bases; unmatched junction nucleotides: 5. The CDR3 is CASSQGTGGATNEKLFF. As DNA, the CDR3 is TGTGCCAGCAGCCAAGGGACAGGGGGAGCAACTAATGAAAAACTGTTTTTT.

The J gene is TRBJ2-3, the V gene TRBV20-1, with D perhaps matching TRBD2 (6 bases). This CDR3 contains 12 residues. The germline CDR1 and CDR2 sequences are DFQATT and SNEGSKA (reference sequence). V dropped 1 base and J dropped 8 bases, with 10 bases sitting between them. For the CDR3, the DNA is TGCAGTGCTAGAGCGGGGGTAGTTACGCAGTATTTT. Translating it yields CSARAGVVTQYF.

The rearrangement uses TRBV20-1 and TRBJ2-1; weak D call: TRBD1 (5 bases). The CDR3 loop spans 12 amino acids. Trimming took 3 bases from V and 8 from J, leaving 11 bases between them. Germline-derived CDR1 and CDR2 are DFQATT and SNEGSKA (reference sequence). CDR3 sequence: CSASGAVYEQFF. As DNA, the CDR3 is TGCAGTGCTAGTGGGGCTGTCTATGAGCAGTTCTTC.

V and J are TRBV28 and TRBJ2-6; 7 nucleotides agree with TRBD1. Germline V gene lookup returns CDR1 MDHEN and CDR2 SYDVKM. This CDR3 has 18 amino acids. The junction had 11 bases not matched to a gene; V was cut back by 6 bases and J by 0 bases. CDR3 amino acids: CASSPRQGRDSGANVLTF. The DNA for the CDR3 is TGTGCCAGCAGCCCCCGACAGGGTAGGGACTCTGGGGCCAACGTCCTGACTTTC.